The 4 T cell receptor beta chains below all came from one sample that was sequenced in a study of OX40 agonist ivuxolimab in advanced cancers. Produced via immunoSEQ multiplex PCR; TCRdb's table is partial and in-frame only. The sample has about 55,000 clones, approximately 83% seen once. Sequencing was performed on CD4+ or CD8+ T cells sorted from blood, taken in a trial of the OX40 agonist ivuxolimab. The receptors here all came from an adult with an advanced solid tumor such as melanoma, head and neck, liver or kidney cancer.

V usage is TRBV9 and J usage is TRBJ2-7; the D gene is possibly TRBD1 (6 bases). The CDR3 sequence is 15 residues long. V shed 3 bases and J shed 6 bases, with 19 bases lying between them. Germline V gene sequence: CDR1 SGDLS, CDR2 YYNGEE. The CDR3 loop reads CASSAADLQGSEQYF. In nucleotides, the CDR3 is TGTGCCAGCAGCGCCGCAGATTTACAGGGCAGCGAGCAGTACTTC.

V usage is TRBV11-2 and J usage is TRBJ2-7; TRBD1 or TRBD2 may be the D gene (5 bases each). This CDR3 has 17 residues. The germline V gene encodes CDR1 SGHAT and CDR2 FQNNGV. V lost 1 base to trimming and J lost 0 bases, with 16 bases between them. The CDR3 reads CASSLGGLVPISYEQYF. Written as DNA, the CDR3 is TGTGCCAGCAGCTTAGGGGGGTTGGTTCCGATCTCCTACGAGCAGTACTTC.

The chain carries TRBV19 and TRBJ1-5; 8 bases match TRBD1. The J segment lost 2 bases and the V segment lost 7 bases, leaving 4 bases of the junction unmatched. CDR3 length: 14 residues. The germline V gene encodes CDR1 LNHDA and CDR2 SQIVND (reference sequence). The chain's CDR3 is CASTYRGGNQPQHF. The CDR3 region has the DNA TGTGCCAGTACTTACAGGGGGGGCAATCAGCCCCAGCATTTT.

V usage is TRBV5-5 and J usage is TRBJ1-5, with no clear D. Trimming shortened V by 6 bases and J by 0 bases, and 10 bases separated the two germline ends. Germline assignment: CDR1 SGHKS and CDR2 YYEKEE (reference sequence). The CDR3 runs 14 residues. The CDR3 loop is CASTLGVSNQPQHF. The DNA for the CDR3 is TGTGCCAGCACCCTTGGGGTTAGCAATCAGCCCCAGCATTTT.